These 11 T cell receptor beta chains were all obtained from the same sample, sequenced in a study of T cell responses to AZD1222 COVID-19 vaccine. Clones were sequenced by immunoSEQ multiplex PCR, and TCRdb holds only the in-frame ones, with some missing. The data hold 93,000 or so clones, with 80% to 95% observed a single time. The input for sequencing was peripheral blood, taken on day 0 of AZD1222 vaccination. These receptor sequences come from an adult in good health.

The rearrangement joins TRBV19 to TRBJ1-5; the D is unclear. Germline V lookup: CDR1 LNHDA, CDR2 SQIVND (reference sequence). This CDR3 is built from 10 residues. Trimming pared 10 bases from V and 9 bases from J, leaving 10 bases between. The CDR3 here is CATGTWPQHF. Written as DNA, the CDR3 is TGTGCCACGGGAACGTGGCCCCAGCATTTT. Looking up the rest from reference TRBV19 and TRBJ1-5 gives the full variable domain: DGGITQSPKYLFRKEGQNVTLSCEQNLNHDAMYWYRQDPGQGLRLIYYSQIVNDFQKGDIAEGYSVSREKKESFPLTVTSAQKNPTAFYLCATGTWPQHFGDGTRLSIL.

The count of this clone is one. This rearrangement joins TRBV10-3 to TRBJ2-3; either TRBD1 or TRBD2 may supply D (5 bases each). Trimming left V 9 bases short and J 0 bases short, with 10 bases between. This CDR3 is built from 13 residues. From germline, CDR1 is ENHRY and CDR2 SYGVKD. CDR3 sequence: CAIGTGSTDTQYF. The CDR3 DNA is TGTGCCATAGGGACGGGTAGCACAGATACGCAGTATTTT.

J is TRBJ2-3 and V is TRBV3-1 (or the pseudogene TRBV3-2), with D uncertain. The CDR3 has 15 residues. Per germline, CDR1 LGHDT and CDR2 YNNKEL (reference sequence). V was clipped by 6 bases and J by 4 bases, with 17 bases between them. Here the CDR3 reads CASSQQRLGADTQYF. The DNA for the CDR3 is TGTGCCAGCAGTCAGCAGCGCCTAGGTGCAGATACGCAGTATTTT.

Only one count was recorded for this clone. The chain couples TRBV2 to TRBJ1-1; D is unresolved. The CDR3 totals 18 residues. The V end lost 0 bases, the J end lost 5 bases, and 22 bases lay between the germline ends. The germline V gene encodes CDR1 SNHLY and CDR2 FYNNEI. The CDR3 sequence is CASSEAGLGSPVRTEAFF. The CDR3 nucleotides read TGTGCCAGCAGTGAAGCGGGGTTGGGCAGTCCCGTTCGGACTGAAGCTTTCTTT. Looking up the rest from reference TRBV2 and TRBJ1-1 gives the full variable domain: EPEVTQTPSHQVTQMGQEVILRCVPISNHLYFYWYRQILGQKVEFLVSFYNNEISEKSEIFDDQFSVERPDGSNFTLKIRSTKLEDSAMYFCASSEAGLGSPVRTEAFFGQGTRLTVV.

This chain connects TRBV11-2 to TRBJ2-1; 12 bases are shared with TRBD2. The ends lost 4 bases at V and 9 bases at J; junction bases unmatched: 10. CDR3 size: 16 residues. Germline values: CDR1 SGHAT, CDR2 FQNNGV. The CDR3 nucleotides are TGTGCCAGCAGCTCTATTCTAGCGGGGGGGCCTGGTGAGCAGTTCTTC. Encoded protein: CASSSILAGGPGEQFF.

The gene calls are TRBV6-2 or TRBV6-3 and TRBJ2-5; no clear D. The CDR3 consists of 13 residues. CDR1 and CDR2 from the germline V gene are MNHEY and SVGEGT. Trimming took 6 bases from V and 5 from J, leaving 13 bases between them. In DNA, the CDR3 is TGTGCCAGCAGCCCCTTCTGGGTTGAGACCCAGTACTTC. Translated: CASSPFWVETQYF.

The sample holds a few counts of this clone. This chain joins TRBV28 and TRBJ1-2; D is perhaps TRBD1 (5 bases). Germline loops: CDR1 MDHEN, CDR2 SYDVKM. CDR3 length: 11 residues. Trimming took 11 bases from V and 5 from J, leaving 12 bases between them. DNA for the CDR3: TGTGCCGCAGTAAGGGGTTATGGCTACACCTTC. Amino acids: CAAVRGYGYTF.

CDR3 sequence reads: CASSQESGWGELFF. CDR3 in DNA: TGTGCCAGCAGCCAAGAATCAGGGTGGGGGGAGCTGTTTTTT. The rearrangement joins TRBV4-2 to TRBJ2-2; a weak D match, TRBD1 (5 bases). Germline CDR1 reads LGHNA; CDR2 reads YNFKEQ. CDR3 size: 14 residues. V gave up 0 bases and J gave up 8 bases, with 10 bases separating them.

This clone was picked up a small number of times. The chain employs TRBV6-5 and TRBJ2-7, with TRBD2 matching 8 bases. Germline CDR1 is MNHEY and CDR2 is SVGAGI. After removal of 4 bases from V and 3 bases from J, the junction contained 8 bases not matched to a gene. The CDR3 is 15 residues long. The CDR3 bases are TGTGCCAGCAGTTCCGCCGGGACTAGGTTCTACGAGCAGTACTTC. The encoded protein is CASSSAGTRFYEQYF.

The chain couples TRBV5-6 to TRBJ1-2; weak D call: TRBD1 (6 bases). The germline V and J ends were trimmed by 6 bases and 7 bases, with 19 bases remaining between them. The germline V gene has CDR1 SGHDT and CDR2 YYEEEE. The CDR3 has 14 amino acids. The CDR3 region has the DNA TGTGCCAGCAAAACCGGAGGGGGGACTCGTGGCTACACCTTC. Residues: CASKTGGGTRGYTF.

This chain joins TRBV6-1 and TRBJ2-7; maybe TRBD2 (6 bases). CDR3 length: 14 residues. V was clipped by 0 bases and J by 3 bases, with 9 bases between them. The germline CDR1 and CDR2 sequences are MNHNS and SASEGT. CDR3 bases: TGTGCCAGCAGTGAAGCCGGAGGGAACTACGAGCAGTACTTC. The encoded protein is CASSEAGGNYEQYF.